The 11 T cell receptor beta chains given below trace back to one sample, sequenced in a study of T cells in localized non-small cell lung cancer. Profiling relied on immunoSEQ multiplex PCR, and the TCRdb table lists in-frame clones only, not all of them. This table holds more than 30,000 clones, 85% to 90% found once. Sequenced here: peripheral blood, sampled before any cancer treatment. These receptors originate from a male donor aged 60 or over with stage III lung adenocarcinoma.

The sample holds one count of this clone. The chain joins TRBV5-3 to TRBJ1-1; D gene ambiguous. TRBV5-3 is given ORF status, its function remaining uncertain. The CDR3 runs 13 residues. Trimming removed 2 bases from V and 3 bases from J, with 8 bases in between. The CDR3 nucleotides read TGTGCCAGAAGCTTCTTGAAAGACACTGAAGCTTTCTTT. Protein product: CARSFLKDTEAFF.

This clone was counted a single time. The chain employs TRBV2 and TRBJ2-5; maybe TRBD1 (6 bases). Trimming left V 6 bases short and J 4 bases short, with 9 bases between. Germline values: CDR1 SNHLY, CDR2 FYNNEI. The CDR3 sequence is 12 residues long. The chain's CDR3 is CASRGQIETQYF. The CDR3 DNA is TGTGCCAGCAGGGGACAAATAGAGACCCAGTACTTC.

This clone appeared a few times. The CDR3 is CASSSLDGGHQPQHF. The DNA for the CDR3 is TGTGCCAGCAGTTCCCTGGACGGCGGGCATCAGCCCCAGCATTTT. J is TRBJ1-5 and V is TRBV6-1; D call uncertain. Trimming shortened V by 5 bases and J by 5 bases, and 16 bases separated the two germline ends. Germline CDR1 is MNHNS and CDR2 is SASEGT. The CDR3 has 15 residues.

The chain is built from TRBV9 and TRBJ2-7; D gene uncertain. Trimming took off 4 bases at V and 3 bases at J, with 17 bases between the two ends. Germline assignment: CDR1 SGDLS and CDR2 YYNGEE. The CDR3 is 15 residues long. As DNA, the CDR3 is TGTGCCAGCAGCACGAACCCCCAATCGGGCTACGAGCAGTACTTC. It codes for CASSTNPQSGYEQYF.

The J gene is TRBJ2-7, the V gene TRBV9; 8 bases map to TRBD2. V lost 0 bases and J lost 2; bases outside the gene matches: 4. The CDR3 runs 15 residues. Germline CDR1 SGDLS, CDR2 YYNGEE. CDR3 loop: CASSVAVSGAYEQYF. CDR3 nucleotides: TGTGCCAGCAGCGTAGCTGTTAGCGGGGCCTACGAGCAGTACTTC.

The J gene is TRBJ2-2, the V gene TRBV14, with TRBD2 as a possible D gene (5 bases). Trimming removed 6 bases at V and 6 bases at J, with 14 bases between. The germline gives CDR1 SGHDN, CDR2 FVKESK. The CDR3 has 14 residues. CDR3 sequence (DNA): TGTGCCAGCAGACGACACCCCGGGGCCGGGGAGCTGTTTTTT. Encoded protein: CASRRHPGAGELFF.

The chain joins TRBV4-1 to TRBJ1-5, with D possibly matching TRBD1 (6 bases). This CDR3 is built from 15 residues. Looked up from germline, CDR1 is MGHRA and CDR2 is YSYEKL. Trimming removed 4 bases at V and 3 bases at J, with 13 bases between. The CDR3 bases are TGCGCCAGCAGCCGAGGGGACATCTACAATCAGCCCCAGCATTTT. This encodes CASSRGDIYNQPQHF.

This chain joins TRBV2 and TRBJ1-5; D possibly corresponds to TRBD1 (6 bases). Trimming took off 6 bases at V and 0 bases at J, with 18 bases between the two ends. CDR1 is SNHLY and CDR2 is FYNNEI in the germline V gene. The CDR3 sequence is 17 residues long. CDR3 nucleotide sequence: TGTGCCAGCAGCGCGACGCTCCAGGGGTATAGCAATCAGCCCCAGCATTTT. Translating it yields CASSATLQGYSNQPQHF.

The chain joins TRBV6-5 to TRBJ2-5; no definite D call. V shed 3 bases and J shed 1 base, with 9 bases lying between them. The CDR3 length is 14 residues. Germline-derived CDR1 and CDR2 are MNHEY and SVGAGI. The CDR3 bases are TGTGCCAGCAGTTATTCCACGGGCCAAGAGACCCAGTACTTC. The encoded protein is CASSYSTGQETQYF.

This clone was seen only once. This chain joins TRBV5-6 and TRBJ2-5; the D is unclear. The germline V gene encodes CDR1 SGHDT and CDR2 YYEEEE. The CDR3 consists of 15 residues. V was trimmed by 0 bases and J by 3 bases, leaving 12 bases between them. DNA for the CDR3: TGTGCCAGCAGCTTGGTTGGGGAAACCGAAGAGACCCAGTACTTC. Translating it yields CASSLVGETEETQYF.

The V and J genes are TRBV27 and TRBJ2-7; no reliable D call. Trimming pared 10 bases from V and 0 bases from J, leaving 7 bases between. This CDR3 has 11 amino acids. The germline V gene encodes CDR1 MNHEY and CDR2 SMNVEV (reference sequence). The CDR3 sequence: CATRSSYEQYF. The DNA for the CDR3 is TGTGCCACCAGGAGCTCCTACGAGCAGTACTTC.